This T cell receptor (beta chain) emerged from a study of vaccination and CD4 T cells after COVID-19. This clonotype was counted between two and nine times. The antigen remains unidentified. Treatment denoted: approximately 10-day PBMC culture with coronavirus spike peptide pools or control peptides (ViraFEST assay). US Alpha, Beta and Delta variants postdated the positive PCR dates, which ran from March to December 2020. Each well held roughly 2 million PBMCs in IL-2 (about 10 IU/ml) medium with roughly 11 ug/ml peptide pools. V dropped 3 bases and J dropped 4 bases, with 9 bases sitting between them. Germline values: CDR1 DFQATT, CDR2 SNEGSKA (reference sequence). CDR3 length equals 12 residues. Scientists ran DNA taken from cultured CD4+ T cells through the Oncomine TCR Beta short-read assay for sequencing. One entry per CDR3 protein results from TCRdb running MiXCR on the PCR reads. The data contain about 16,000 distinct CDR3 sequences, around 50% of them singletons.

Study outcomes and limitations: Post-vaccination, and not before, a median roughly 86% of reactive clones appeared in convalescent patients.

The J gene is TRBJ2-5, the V gene TRBV20-1; no clear D gene. This TCR came from a human donor who had recovered from COVID-19. Source: CD4+ T cells from blood, cultured in vitro, taken before SARS-CoV-2 vaccination. The CDR3 DNA reads TGCAGTGCTAGTTCGCTCCGAGAGACCCAGTACTTC. This sequence encodes CSASSLRETQYF.